This entry is about one T cell receptor beta chain. This sample is drawn from a study of blood T cell repertoires in COVID-19. CDR1 and CDR2 (germline): GTSNPN, SVGIG (reference sequence). The V end was cut by 5 bases, the J end by 0 bases, with 10 bases between. This CDR3 spans 13 amino acids. How the authors handled the data: Amplified reference gene primers provided the basis for estimating nucleated cell counts. Profiling relied on immunoSEQ multiplex PCR, and the TCRdb table lists in-frame clones only, not all of them. The V and J calls and clone size are taken from that table; D and trimming were inferred from the DNA. Among 300,000 to 450,000 clones, roughly 85% were seen once, and the ten largest hold 3.5% to 4%.

The sequencing input was peripheral blood. The TCR sequence derives from a woman between 18 and 29 years old with acute or convalescent COVID-19. The chain couples TRBV30 to TRBJ1-1; D uncertain. For the CDR3, the DNA is TGTGCCTGGGGATCTGGAGTGAACACTGAAGCTTTCTTT. This sequence encodes CAWGSGVNTEAFF.